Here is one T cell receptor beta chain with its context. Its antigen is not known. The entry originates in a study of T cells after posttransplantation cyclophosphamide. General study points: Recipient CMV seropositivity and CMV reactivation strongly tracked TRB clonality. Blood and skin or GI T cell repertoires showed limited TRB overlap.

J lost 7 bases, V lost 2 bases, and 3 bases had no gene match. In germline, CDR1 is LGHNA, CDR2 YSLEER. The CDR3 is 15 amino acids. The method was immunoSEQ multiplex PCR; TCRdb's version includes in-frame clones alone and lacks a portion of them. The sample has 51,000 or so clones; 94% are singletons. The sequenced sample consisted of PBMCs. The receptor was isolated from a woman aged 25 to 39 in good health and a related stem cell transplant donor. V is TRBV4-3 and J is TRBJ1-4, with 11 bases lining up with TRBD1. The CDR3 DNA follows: TGCGCCAGCAGCCAACGGACAGGGGGCCGTGAAAAACTGTTTTTT. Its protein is CASSQRTGGREKLFF.